This T cell receptor (beta chain) was sequenced in a study of response to subunit inactivated influenza vaccine. TCRdb re-analysed the RT-PCR reads in MiXCR, keeping a single row per CDR3 protein. The data hold 630,000 or so distinct CDR3 sequences, with roughly 14% observed a single time. General study findings and limits: Researchers suggested that each seasonal influenza vaccination recruits few new T cells.

The germline V gene encodes CDR1 SGHVS and CDR2 FNYEAQ. The CDR3 consists of 15 residues. The V gene end was trimmed by 1 base and the J gene end by 4 bases; junction bases not matched to a gene: 6. Of note for this clonotype: The antigen is not known.

This TCR was sampled from a man over 45 who received an inactivated influenza vaccine. V is TRBV7-6 and J is TRBJ2-7, with 8 bases aligning to TRBD2. The material sequenced was PBMCs from blood, taken 11 to 12 days after vaccination. CDR3: CASSLGAAGGYEQYF. In DNA form, the CDR3 reads TGTGCCAGCAGCTTAGGGGCCGCGGGAGGATACGAGCAGTACTTC.